This T cell receptor (beta chain) was sequenced during a study of cytomegalovirus exposure and HLA in healthy donors. Findings of the study overall: Generally TCR sequences proved uncommon, though certain public TCRs appeared in numerous donors. High sensitivity and specificity were reportedly achieved when the classifier diagnosed cytomegalovirus status.

The study sampled nominally healthy donors, though unrecorded immune exposures were likely. Germline CDR1 is SGHAT and CDR2 is FQDESV (reference sequence). V was cut by 3 bases and J by 4 bases, with 12 bases left in between. The CDR3 has 14 residues. Comments on this clone: Its antigen is currently unknown.

PCR primers comprised 60 Vbeta and 13 Jbeta primers. This table comes from immunoSEQ multiplex PCR, and its TCRdb copy is limited to in-frame clones, with some not included. The sample lists 150,000 or so clones, about 80% seen once, with roughly 10% in the top ten. The receptor's source is a man aged 18 to 30 in good health and CMV-seropositive. The chain recombines TRBV11-1 with TRBJ2-5; D is unresolved. The material sequenced was PBMCs. The CDR3 DNA is TGTGCCAGCAGCTTGCAACTAACCCTAGAGACCCAGTACTTC. Protein product: CASSLQLTLETQYF. The entire variable domain, with the rest obtained from reference TRBV11-1 and TRBJ2-5, is as follows: EAEVAQSPRYKITEKSQAVAFWCDPISGHATLYWYRQILGQGPELLVQFQDESVVDDSQLPKDRFSAERLKGVDSTLKIQPAELGDSAMYLCASSLQLTLETQYFGPGTRLLVL.